These 11 T cell receptor beta chains were sequenced from one sample in a study of technical replicates of blood from a few donors. Sequencing used immunoSEQ multiplex PCR; TCRdb keeps in-frame clones, though not all of them. The top ten clones hold around 0.37% of a sample with around 76,000 clones, approximately 92% of them seen once. Sequences were obtained from T cells isolated from PBMCs. Receptors originate from a human donor in good health.

The rearrangement uses TRBV2 and TRBJ1-5; no clear D. V was clipped by 1 base and J by 6 bases, with 10 bases between them. The germline V gene has CDR1 SNHLY and CDR2 FYNNEI. The length of the CDR3 is 14 residues. The CDR3 DNA is TGTGCCAGCAGTGAAGTGCCCACAGCTCAGCCCCAGCATTTT. The encoded protein is CASSEVPTAQPQHF.

In its sample, this clone was seen once. V usage is TRBV25-1 and J usage is TRBJ2-5, with 14 bases aligning to TRBD2. The germline CDR1 and CDR2 sequences are MGHDK and SYGVNS. The V and J ends lost 2 bases and 5 bases, in that order; junction bases with no gene match: 4. The CDR3 has 16 amino acids. CDR3 in DNA: TGTGCCAGCAGTGAAATGGGACTAGCGGGAGCTGAGACCCAGTACTTC. Residues: CASSEMGLAGAETQYF.

The chain combines TRBV29-1 with TRBJ2-3, with no clear D. Looked up from germline, CDR1 is SQVTM and CDR2 is ANQGSEA. Trimming removed 7 bases from V and 2 bases from J, with 16 bases in between. This CDR3 comprises 14 residues. The DNA for the CDR3 is TGCAGCGGAGAGAACTTCCATACCACAGATACGCAGTATTTT. This sequence encodes CSGENFHTTDTQYF.

The chain carries TRBV11-2 and TRBJ2-7; 11 nucleotides agree with TRBD2. Germline V gives CDR1 SGHAT, CDR2 FQNNGV. The length of the CDR3 is 16 residues. The ends lost 5 bases at V and 4 bases at J; junction bases unmatched: 10. This chain's CDR3 is CASSQIAGGTGYEQYF. The CDR3 DNA reads as TGTGCCAGCAGCCAAATAGCGGGAGGGACGGGATACGAGCAGTACTTC.

The V gene is TRBV9, the J gene TRBJ2-1; TRBD2 agrees at 10 bases. With V trimmed by 4 bases and J by 8 bases, 18 bases remained unmatched. Germline CDR1 and CDR2: SGDLS and YYNGEE. The CDR3 runs to 18 residues. CDR3 nucleotide sequence: TGTGCCAGCAGCCCCTGGGCTAGCGGGAGTCTTGTAGGAGATGAGCAGTTCTTC. Residues: CASSPWASGSLVGDEQFF.

The chain joins TRBV28 to TRBJ2-5; maybe TRBD1 (5 bases). CDR3 length equals 14 residues. Germline V lookup: CDR1 MDHEN, CDR2 SYDVKM. Between the trimmed V and J ends, which lost 5 bases and 5 bases, there was a span of 15 bases. CDR3 in amino acids: CASSPNKGHETQYF. CDR3 coding DNA: TGTGCCAGCAGTCCTAACAAGGGGCACGAGACCCAGTACTTC.

The V and J genes are TRBV27 and TRBJ2-1; no definite D call. Per germline, CDR1 MNHEY and CDR2 SMNVEV (reference sequence). This CDR3 spans 13 amino acids. V shed 1 base and J shed 6 bases, with 7 bases lying between them. The DNA of the CDR3 is TGTGCCAGCAGTTTATACGGCGGCAATGAGCAGTTCTTC. Its translation is CASSLYGGNEQFF.

The chain employs TRBV19 and TRBJ2-5, with D perhaps TRBD1 (6 bases). From germline, CDR1 is LNHDA and CDR2 SQIVND (reference sequence). The CDR3 spans 15 residues. V was pared by 7 bases and J by 4 bases, with 19 bases between. Here the CDR3 DNA reads TGTGCCAGTAAGAAAACAAACAGGGTCTTAGAGACCCAGTACTTC. Its protein product is CASKKTNRVLETQYF.

The rearrangement uses TRBV6-1 and TRBJ2-2; 8 positions agree with TRBD2. V dropped 5 bases and J dropped 3; count of bases not matched to a gene: 5. Germline CDR1 reads MNHNS; CDR2 reads SASEGT. There are 15 residues in the CDR3. DNA of the CDR3: TGTGCCAGCAGTATAAGCGGGAGCCACACCGGGGAGCTGTTTTTT. Its translation: CASSISGSHTGELFF.

This chain links TRBV9 with TRBJ2-2; TRBD2 matches 10 bases. This CDR3 has 20 amino acids. Germline lookup yields CDR1 SGDLS and CDR2 YYNGEE. V lost 4 bases to trimming and J lost 5 bases; unmatched junction nucleotides: 20. The CDR3 sequence: CASSIQPTLAGAALTGELFF. The CDR3 DNA sequence: TGTGCCAGCAGCATACAACCTACCCTAGCGGGAGCCGCGCTTACCGGGGAGCTGTTTTTT.

This clone was observed a single time. The chain joins TRBV21-1 to TRBJ1-2. TRBV21-1 is reported as a pseudogene. The CDR3 extends over 13 amino acids. As DNA, the CDR3 is TGTGCCAGCTTCGACGGCAAACCGGGTGGCTACACCTTC. As protein: CASFDGKPGGYTF.